The present entry profiles one TCR beta chain with its context. The target antigen is unknown. PCR primers comprised 60 Vbeta and 13 Jbeta primers. The data were produced by immunoSEQ multiplex PCR, yet TCRdb's version contains in-frame clones alone and is incomplete. The profile shows 300,000 or so clones, 84% of them singletons. V gave up 4 bases and J gave up 6 bases; unmatched junction bases: 6. The CDR3 runs 16 residues. Germline assignment: CDR1 LNHDA and CDR2 SQIVND (reference sequence). Whereas donors were nominally healthy upon sampling, unrecorded immune exposures were probable. This record comes from a study of cytomegalovirus exposure and HLA in healthy donors. Regarding the study as a whole: TCR beta chain V- and J-gene trimming was linked, in a later analysis, to a missense variant in DCLRE1C. According to an earlier analysis, most TCR beta V segments yielded productive rearrangements about 90% or about 30% of the time.

The sample comprised PBMCs. The origin of this receptor is a woman aged 40 to 50 in good health and CMV-seropositive. This chain uses TRBV19 with TRBJ2-1; TRBD2 aligns across 13 bases. CDR3 loop: CASSRPGLAGRNEQFF. As DNA, the CDR3 is TGTGCCAGTAGTAGGCCGGGACTAGCGGGACGCAATGAGCAGTTCTTC.